Below, 8 T cell receptor beta chains from the same sample are listed, as sequenced in a study of T cell clonotyping in hematopoietic cell transplantation. The time point is: recipient sample about 28 days before transplant, after cytoreduction. Profiling relied on immunoSEQ multiplex PCR, and the TCRdb table lists in-frame clones only, not all of them. The profile shows 15,000 to 20,000 clones, about 72% of them singletons. The material sequenced was peripheral blood mononuclear cells, taken before stem cell transplant. These receptors all stem from a man aged 60-69 years with acute myeloid leukemia. Some clones in this sample may be carry-over from other donors' samples.

The chain couples TRBV7-2 to TRBJ2-3; 14 bases align to TRBD2. Per the germline V gene, CDR1 is SGHTA and CDR2 is FQGNSA. V lost 1 base and J lost 5; bases outside the gene matches: 2. The CDR3 contains 16 residues. The CDR3 DNA reads TGTGCCAGCAGCTTAGGACTAGCGGGGGGGCTAGATACGCAGTATTTT. Encoded protein: CASSLGLAGGLDTQYF.

V gene TRBV9 combines with J gene TRBJ1-2, with 8 bases identical to TRBD1. Germline trimming cut 0 bases from V and 7 bases from J; bases unmatched to any gene: 14. Germline assignment: CDR1 SGDLS and CDR2 YYNGEE. There are 17 residues in the CDR3. The CDR3 loop is CASSVEWNVGQGGGYTF. The CDR3 nucleotides are TGTGCCAGCAGCGTAGAATGGAACGTCGGACAGGGAGGTGGCTACACCTTC.

This clone was counted a few times. The chain links TRBV9 to TRBJ2-3; 8 bases fit TRBD2. The CDR3 covers 14 residues. Germline CDR1 reads SGDLS; CDR2 reads YYNGEE. With V trimmed by 5 bases and J by 2 bases, 4 bases remained unmatched. In DNA form, the CDR3 reads TGTGCCAGCAGAGCGGGGGACCCCACAGATACGCAGTATTTT. Amino acids: CASRAGDPTDTQYF.

The chain employs TRBV5-8 and TRBJ2-3; tentative D call: TRBD1 (5 bases). The V gene's germline CDR1 is SGHTS and CDR2 YDEGEE. The CDR3 length is 18 residues. V was trimmed by 3 bases and J by 0 bases, leaving 20 bases between them. The CDR3 loop reads CASSSTVMGLHSTDTQYF. Written as DNA, the CDR3 is TGTGCCAGCAGCTCCACCGTTATGGGGCTCCATAGCACAGATACGCAGTATTTT.

The gene calls are TRBV9 and TRBJ1-1; 11 positions match TRBD1. The CDR3 loop spans 15 amino acids. Germline CDR1 SGDLS, CDR2 YYNGEE. The V segment lost 3 bases and the J segment 3 bases; nucleotides outside the gene matches: 4. CDR3 region: CASSGGTGGDTEAFF. The CDR3 nucleotides read TGTGCCAGCAGCGGAGGGACAGGGGGGGACACTGAAGCTTTCTTT.

This chain uses TRBV6-6 with TRBJ1-2, with 8 bases matching TRBD1. This CDR3 is 14 amino acids long. The V gene's germline CDR1 is MNHNY and CDR2 SVGAGI (reference sequence). V trimming: 2 bases; J trimming: 3 bases; junction bases outside the gene matches: 2. This CDR3 is CASSYLQGDYGYTF. As DNA, the CDR3 is TGTGCCAGCAGTTACCTACAGGGGGACTATGGCTACACCTTC.

The chain employs TRBV7-9 and TRBJ1-1; TRBD1 might be the D (5 bases). Germline CDR1 and CDR2: SEHNR and FQNEAQ (reference sequence). The V end lost 0 bases, the J end lost 5 bases, and 13 bases lay between the germline ends. There are 15 residues in the CDR3. CDR3 bases: TGTGCCAGCAGCTTAGCGGGGCTCGGTGGGACTGAAGCTTTCTTT. It specifies CASSLAGLGGTEAFF.

This rearrangement joins TRBV5-1 to TRBJ2-3, with D perhaps given as TRBD1 or TRBD2 (7 bases each). Between the trimmed V and J ends, which lost 6 bases and 6 bases, there was a span of 20 bases. CDR3 length equals 15 residues. Germline assignment: CDR1 SGHRS and CDR2 YFSETQ. CDR3 nucleotide sequence: TGCGCCAGCACCCTTCAGGGGGGGGCCACGGATACGCAGTATTTT. Residues: CASTLQGGATDTQYF.